The sequence of this T cell receptor beta chain was determined in a study of T cell therapy after organ transplantation. Comment on this clone: Its specificity is not known.

Germline V gene sequence: CDR1 SGHAT, CDR2 FQNNGV. CDR3 length: 13 amino acids. V was cut by 3 bases and J by 7 bases, with 13 bases left in between. The protocol was immunoSEQ multiplex PCR, while the TCRdb copy is restricted to in-frame clones and leaves out a portion. The sample holds 45,000 to 60,000 clones, approximately 94% seen once. Material: CD8+ T cells from blood, obtained before autologous CMV-specific T cell therapy. The chain couples TRBV11-2 to TRBJ2-7; either TRBD1 or TRBD2 may fit D (5 bases each). This clonotype was sampled from a human patient who had received a solid organ transplant and had CMV disease. The CDR3 sequence is CASSFGGRLEQYF. CDR3 nucleotides: TGTGCCAGCAGCTTTGGGGGACGTCTTGAGCAGTACTTC.